Described below is a single T cell receptor (beta chain) sequence and its context. The junction had 0 bases not matched to a gene; V was cut back by 0 bases and J by 4 bases. Germline-derived CDR1 and CDR2 are SGDLS and YYNGEE. The CDR3 consists of 14 residues. This sample is drawn from a study of T cell responses to AZD1222 COVID-19 vaccine. Repertoires were generated with immunoSEQ multiplex PCR, while TCRdb's copy carries only in-frame clones and drops some. The sample includes some 130,000 clones, roughly 85% of them seen just once. The clonotype comes from an adult in good health. The specimen comprised peripheral blood, sampled on day 0 of AZD1222 vaccination. The chain has TRBV9 and TRBJ1-2; 10 bases map to TRBD1. The CDR3 nucleotides read TGTGCCAGCAGCGTAGGGACAGGGGGCTATGGCTACACCTTC. Encoded protein: CASSVGTGGYGYTF.